Each of the 16 T cell receptor beta chains below was sequenced from the same sample in a study of early T cells in non-severe SARS-CoV-2 infection. MiXCR, run by TCRdb on the 5' RACE reads, gives a single entry per CDR3 protein. The table includes 85,000 to 120,000 distinct CDR3 sequences, approximately 14% detected once. Sequences were obtained from whole blood. The receptors were gathered from an adult who was a healthcare worker with PCR-confirmed SARS-CoV-2 infection or an uninfected control (not recorded which).

This chain links TRBV6-5 with TRBJ2-7; unclear D gene. With 0 bases removed from V and 3 bases from J, the gap between germline ends came to 15 bases. In germline, CDR1 is MNHEY, CDR2 SVGAGI. The CDR3 spans 16 residues. The CDR3 region is CASSYSVPPRGYEQYF. DNA of the CDR3: TGTGCCAGCAGTTACTCGGTCCCACCTCGAGGCTACGAGCAGTACTTC.

The table lists this clonotype with a few counts. The CDR3: CASSLASTQPQQFF. The CDR3 coding sequence is TGCGCCAGCAGCTTAGCGAGCACGCAGCCTCAGCAGTTCTTC. The rearrangement links TRBV5-1 to TRBJ2-1; D not resolved. Germline-derived CDR1 and CDR2 are SGHRS and YFSETQ. This CDR3 region has 14 residues. V dropped 2 bases and J dropped 11 bases, with 17 bases sitting between them.

This clonotype was seen a handful of times. The gene calls are TRBV28 and TRBJ1-2; tentative D call: TRBD1 (6 bases). Trimming removed 10 bases from V and 4 bases from J, with 16 bases in between. CDR1 is MDHEN, CDR2 SYDVKM, per germline. CDR3 size: 13 residues. The CDR3 nucleotides read TGTGCCATATGGGGCCGAGGGGGCTATGGCTACACCTTC. Translating it yields CAIWGRGGYGYTF.

A remark on this clonotype: A much more abundant neighbour one base away suggests this may be a read error. This sequence joins TRBV7-9 and TRBJ1-5; 10 bases are a match to TRBD1. Germline V CDR1 and CDR2: SEHNR, FQNEAQ (reference sequence). This CDR3 is 15 amino acids long. The DNA of the CDR3 is TGTGGCAGCAGCATGACAGGGGGCGGCAATCAGCCCCAGCATTTT. Its protein is CGSSMTGGGNQPQHF.

The genes are TRBV12-3 or TRBV12-4 and TRBJ1-1; no reliable D call. V gave up 4 bases and J gave up 2 bases, with 8 bases separating them. The CDR3 totals 13 residues. The CDR3 bases are TGTGCCAGCAGTTCGGGCAGAAACACTGAAGCTTTCTTT. Its protein is CASSSGRNTEAFF.

The chain couples TRBV4-2 to TRBJ2-1; 11 positions match TRBD2. Trimming removed 3 bases from V and 8 bases from J; junction bases left unmatched: 9. The CDR3 consists of 16 residues. Germline CDR1 reads LGHNA; CDR2 reads YNFKEQ. Here the CDR3 reads CASSHRTSGSMDEQFF. Here the CDR3 DNA reads TGTGCCAGCAGCCATCGAACTAGCGGGAGTATGGATGAGCAGTTCTTC.

The chain couples TRBV18 to TRBJ2-1, with D perhaps given as TRBD1 or TRBD2 (5 bases each). CDR3 size: 17 residues. From germline, CDR1 is KGHSH and CDR2 LQKENI. The V end was cut by 4 bases, the J end by 0 bases, with 16 bases between. CDR3 residues: CASSHSGTTSSYNEQFF. The CDR3 DNA sequence: TGTGCCAGCTCACATTCAGGGACGACTTCCTCCTACAATGAGCAGTTCTTC.

The chain uses TRBV10-2 and TRBJ1-1; tentative D call: TRBD1 (5 bases). Germline V CDR1 and CDR2: WSHSY, SAAADI. This CDR3 spans 13 amino acids. V dropped 4 bases and J dropped 3 bases, with 9 bases sitting between them. The CDR3 sequence is CASSGGMYTEAFF. The CDR3 DNA reads as TGCGCCAGCAGTGGGGGCATGTACACTGAAGCTTTCTTT.

Ten or more counts support this clonotype. The chain combines TRBV7-2 with TRBJ2-1, with 11 nucleotides matching TRBD2. The CDR3 has 15 amino acids. CDR1 is SGHTA and CDR2 is FQGNSA in the germline V gene. V lost 5 bases and J lost 4; bases outside the gene matches: 4. CDR3 bases: TGTGCCAGCAGCCTGGGACTAGCGGTGTACAATGAGCAGTTCTTC. Translated, it gives CASSLGLAVYNEQFF.

V usage is TRBV20-1 and J usage is TRBJ1-2; D remains ambiguous. The CDR3 consists of 12 residues. Germline-derived CDR1 and CDR2 are DFQATT and SNEGSKA (reference sequence). V was pared by 7 bases and J by 4 bases, with 13 bases between. For the CDR3, the DNA is TGCAGTGGCTCGGAGGGAGGCTATGGCTACACCTTC. Translated, it gives CSGSEGGYGYTF.

This clonotype has a count of ten or more. J is TRBJ2-5 and V is TRBV6-5; 9 bases fit TRBD1. Looked up from germline, CDR1 is MNHEY and CDR2 is SVGAGI. Trimming took 6 bases from V and 5 from J; bases not matched to a gene: 13. The CDR3 has 16 amino acids. The CDR3 sequence is CASSSYGQGSLETQYF. The CDR3 DNA reads as TGTGCCAGCAGCTCCTACGGACAGGGGAGTTTGGAGACCCAGTACTTC.

This clonotype was found a few times. This chain connects TRBV19 to TRBJ2-3; tentative D call: TRBD1 (5 bases). In germline, CDR1 is LNHDA, CDR2 SQIVND (reference sequence). The V end lost 3 bases, the J end lost 0 bases, and 13 bases lay between the germline ends. This CDR3 is built from 16 residues. CDR3 amino acids: CASSIAGPQSTDTQYF. The CDR3 DNA is TGTGCCAGTAGTATCGCAGGGCCCCAAAGCACAGATACGCAGTATTTT.

This clonotype has at least ten counts. The chain links TRBV5-1 to TRBJ1-6; D gene unclear. The CDR3 is 11 amino acids. In germline, CDR1 is SGHRS, CDR2 YFSETQ. The V and J ends lost 10 bases and 7 bases respectively, with 9 bases between them. The CDR3 DNA follows: TGCGCCCCATTGGGGAATTCACCCCTCCACTTT. The encoded protein is CAPLGNSPLHF.

The V and J genes are TRBV25-1 and TRBJ1-2; a weak D match, TRBD1 (5 bases). The CDR3 consists of 12 residues. V lost 7 bases to trimming and J lost 3 bases, with 9 bases between them. CDR1 is MGHDK and CDR2 is SYGVNS in the germline V gene. Written as DNA, the CDR3 is TGTGCCAGCAAATTGGGGGACTATGGCTACACCTTC. This codes for CASKLGDYGYTF.

The genes are TRBV9 and TRBJ2-5; the match to TRBD2 covers 13 bases. The CDR3 spans 16 residues. Trimming at V came to 0 bases and at J to 9 bases, leaving 8 bases not matched to a gene. Germline V gene sequence: CDR1 SGDLS, CDR2 YYNGEE. In nucleotides, the CDR3 is TGTGCCAGCAGCGTAGGACTAGCGGGAGGTGGAGATTCCCAGTACTTC. Its protein product is CASSVGLAGGGDSQYF.

This clonotype showed up many times. V and J are TRBV28 and TRBJ1-2; D uncertain. Germline-derived CDR1 and CDR2 are MDHEN and SYDVKM. The CDR3 covers 13 residues. The V gene lost 2 bases and the J gene lost 3 bases, with 7 bases spanning the gap. For the CDR3, the DNA is TGTGCCAGCAGTTTAGAACAGCACTATGGCTACACCTTC. Protein: CASSLEQHYGYTF.